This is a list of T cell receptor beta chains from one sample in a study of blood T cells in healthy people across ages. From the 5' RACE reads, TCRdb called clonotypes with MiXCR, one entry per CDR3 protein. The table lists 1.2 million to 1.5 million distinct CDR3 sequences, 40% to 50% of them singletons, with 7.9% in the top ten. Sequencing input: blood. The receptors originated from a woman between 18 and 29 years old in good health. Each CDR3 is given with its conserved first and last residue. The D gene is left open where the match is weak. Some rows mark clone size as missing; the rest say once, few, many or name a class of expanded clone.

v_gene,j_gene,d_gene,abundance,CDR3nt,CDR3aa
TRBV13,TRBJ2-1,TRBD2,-,TGTGCCAGCAGCTATGGACTAGCGGGGGGATCAGGGTTCTTC,CASSYGLAGGSGFF
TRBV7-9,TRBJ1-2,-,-,TGTGCCAGCACCAGACAGGACCTTGGCTATGGCTACACCTTC,CASTRQDLGYGYTF
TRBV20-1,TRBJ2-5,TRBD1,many,TGCAGTGCTAGGGGGACAGGGATCGCCGAGACCCAGTACTTC,CSARGTGIAETQYF
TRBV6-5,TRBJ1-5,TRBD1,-,TGTGCCAGCAGTTACCCCCAGGCCAGGGGGGGTCGGAGCAATCAGCCCCAGCATTTT,CASSYPQARGGRSNQPQHF
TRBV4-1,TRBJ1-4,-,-,TGCGCCAGCAGCCAAATTCGGGGGGAAAATGAAAAACTGTTTTTT,CASSQIRGENEKLFF
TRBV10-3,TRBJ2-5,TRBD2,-,TGTGCCATCAGTGCGGATCGAGCGGGAGATGGGGAGACCCAGTACTTC,CAISADRAGDGETQYF
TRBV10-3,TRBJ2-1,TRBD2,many,TGTGCCATCAGTGATCCACGGGAGGGCCACAATGAGCAGTTCTTC,CAISDPREGHNEQFF
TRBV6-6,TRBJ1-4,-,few,TGTGCCAGCAGTTACTCCCCGGCGACAACTAATGAAAAACTGTTTTTT,CASSYSPATTNEKLFF
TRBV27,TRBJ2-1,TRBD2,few,TGTGCCAGCAGTTTTCAGTCTAGCGGTAAGAATGAGCAGTTCTTC,CASSFQSSGKNEQFF
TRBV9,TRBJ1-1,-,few,TGTGCCAGCAGCAGTAGGGTTCAGACACCGAACACTGAAGCTTTCTTT,CASSSRVQTPNTEAFF
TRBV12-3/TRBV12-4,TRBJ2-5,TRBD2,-,TGTGCCAGCGCCCTCCGGGAGGGTGGGAATGAGCAGTACTTC,CASALREGGNEQYF
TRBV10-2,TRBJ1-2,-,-,TGCGCCAGCAGTGTCAACAATTTCCCTTATGGCTACACCTTC,CASSVNNFPYGYTF
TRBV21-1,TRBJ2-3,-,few,TGTGCCAGCAGCAAACTTGGGTATACGCAGTATTTT,CASSKLGYTQYF
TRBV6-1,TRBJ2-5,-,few,TGTGCCAGCAGCTACACAGGATCTCAAGAGACCCAGTACTTC,CASSYTGSQETQYF
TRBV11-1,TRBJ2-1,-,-,TGTGTCAGCAGCTTAAATGCCTACAATGAGCAGTTCTTC,CVSSLNAYNEQFF
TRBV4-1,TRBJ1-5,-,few,TGCGCCAGCAGCCAAGGGACAGTTAGCAATCAGCCCCAGCATTTT,CASSQGTVSNQPQHF
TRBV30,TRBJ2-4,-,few,TGTGCCTGGCCCACAGGAATGCTAGCCAAAAACATTCAGTACTTC,CAWPTGMLAKNIQYF
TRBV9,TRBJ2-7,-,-,TGTGCCAGCAGCGTAGATCACAGTATCTACGAGCAGTACTTC,CASSVDHSIYEQYF
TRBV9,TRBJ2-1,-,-,TGTGCCAGCAGCGTAGCCGAGGGCCATGCGTTCGATGAGCAGTTCTTC,CASSVAEGHAFDEQFF
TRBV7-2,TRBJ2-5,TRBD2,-,TGTGCCAGCAGCTTCGGGGGGTCTGTGGAGACCCAGTACTTC,CASSFGGSVETQYF
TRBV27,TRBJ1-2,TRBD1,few,TGTGCCAGCAGTTTAATAGCAGGGGGCGGCTATGGCTACACCTTC,CASSLIAGGGYGYTF
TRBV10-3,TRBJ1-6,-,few,TGTGCCATTAGTTCGTCCGGCCAGGCTAATTCACCCCTCCACTTT,CAISSSGQANSPLHF
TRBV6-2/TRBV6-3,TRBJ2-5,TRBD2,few,TGTGCCAGCAGTTACTCGGCGGGAGCATCACAAGAGACCCAGTACTTC,CASSYSAGASQETQYF
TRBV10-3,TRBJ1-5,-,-,TGTGCCATCAATCACCAGCTCAATCAGCCCCAGCATTTT,CAINHQLNQPQHF
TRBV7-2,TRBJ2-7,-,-,TGTGCCAGCAGCCAACGGCAGGGGGGGGGCGAGCAGTACTTC,CASSQRQGGGEQYF
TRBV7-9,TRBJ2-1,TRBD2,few,TGTGCCAGCAGCTCGACCGGGACTAGCGGGAACTCCTACAATGAGCAGTTCTTC,CASSSTGTSGNSYNEQFF
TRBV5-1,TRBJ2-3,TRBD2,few,TGCGCCAGCAGCCGGGAGGGCCAAGCAGATACGCAGTATTTT,CASSREGQADTQYF
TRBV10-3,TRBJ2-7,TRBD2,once,TGTGCCATCAGGATAGCGGGAGGGACCCACGAGCAGTACTTC,CAIRIAGGTHEQYF
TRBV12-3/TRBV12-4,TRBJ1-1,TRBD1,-,TGTGCCAGCAGTGTGACAGGGAGGACTGAAGCTTTCTTT,CASSVTGRTEAFF
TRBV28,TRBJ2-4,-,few,TGTGCCAGCAGCGGGGGTTTCGCGAACATTCAGTACTTC,CASSGGFANIQYF
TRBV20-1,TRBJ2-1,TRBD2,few,TGCAGTGCTAGGATCGCTAGCGGGAATGAGCAGTTCTTC,CSARIASGNEQFF
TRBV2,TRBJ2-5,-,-,TGTGCCGCAAGACGCGGCGAAATAGATACCCAGTACTTC,CAARRGEIDTQYF
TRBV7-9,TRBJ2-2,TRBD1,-,TGTGCCAGCAGCGAGTCGACAGGGTACACCGGGGAGCTGTTTTTT,CASSESTGYTGELFF